This is a list of T cell receptor beta chains from one sample in a study of T cells in Graves' hyperthyroidism and ophthalmopathy. Each CDR3 protein gets one entry after TCRdb re-called the multiplex PCR reads with MiXCR. The sample lists a few hundred thousand distinct CDR3 sequences; under 15% were seen once. The material sequenced was blood. Receptors were obtained from a woman aged 18-29 years with Graves' hyperthyroidism. The CDR3 runs from the conserved cysteine through the conserved F or W. The D gene is left open where the match is weak.

length: 17; V: TRBV5-1; D: TRBD1; CDR3: CASSFSPGTGGIKTQYF
length: 14; V: TRBV30; D: TRBD1; CDR3: CAWRRTGGKEKLFF
length: 15; V: TRBV6-2/TRBV6-3; D: .; CDR3: CASSPRGEGNTEAFF
length: 16; V: TRBV29-1; D: TRBD1; CDR3: CSVGPGQSQYQETQYF
length: 14; V: TRBV3-1; D: .; CDR3: CASSFPGAPDTQYF
length: 16; V: TRBV18; D: TRBD1; CDR3: CASSPPQTGVSNEQFF
length: 19; V: TRBV6-1; D: .; CDR3: CASSSYQPQFLGAQETQYF
length: 14; V: TRBV6-5; D: .; CDR3: CASSYGDFEYEQYF
length: 15; V: TRBV28; D: TRBD1; CDR3: CASSLSGTGAYEQYF
length: 14; V: TRBV28; D: TRBD2; CDR3: CASSFASGRYTQYF
length: 16; V: TRBV3-1; D: TRBD2; CDR3: CASSQDWRGVWETQYF
length: 17; V: TRBV4-2; D: .; CDR3: CASSQDHSGAKIGELFF
length: 15; V: TRBV20-1; D: .; CDR3: CSARDGLGGSNGYTF
length: 13; V: TRBV19; D: .; CDR3: CASRGFSSNEQFF
length: 17; V: TRBV12-3/TRBV12-4; D: TRBD2; CDR3: CASRSRIAGGTHNEQFF
length: 16; V: TRBV5-5; D: .; CDR3: CASGTGPRDLNTEAFF
length: 14; V: TRBV6-2/TRBV6-3; D: .; CDR3: CASTKIRGGETQYF
length: 14; V: TRBV9; D: .; CDR3: CASSVGPTNEKLFF
length: 15; V: TRBV30; D: TRBD2; CDR3: CAWSEGTSGIHEQYF
length: 16; V: TRBV5-1; D: .; CDR3: CASSPALETSRYEQFF
length: 17; V: TRBV7-8; D: .; CDR3: CASSLVHMGADNEKLFF
length: 15; V: TRBV4-1; D: .; CDR3: CASIRDTGSDQPQHF
length: 16; V: TRBV14; D: .; CDR3: CASSQDPGGTGNTIYF
length: 14; V: TRBV30; D: .; CDR3: CAWGGGVSGNTIYF
length: 12; V: TRBV28; D: .; CDR3: CASSLWEGGYTF
length: 16; V: TRBV6-1; D: .; CDR3: CATSSTGGTNNQPQHF
length: 17; V: TRBV7-3; D: TRBD2; CDR3: CASSSPREGSARDTQYF
length: 17; V: TRBV12-3/TRBV12-4; D: .; CDR3: CASSRSRSQGGYNEQFF
length: 15; V: TRBV3-1; D: TRBD1; CDR3: CASSQRTGSYGEQYF
length: 13; V: TRBV2; D: .; CDR3: CASSVVQSYGYTF
length: 12; V: TRBV4-1; D: TRBD2; CDR3: CASSQVGGTQYF
length: 15; V: TRBV13; D: .; CDR3: CASSAPGGGQETQYF
length: 11; V: TRBV7-9; D: .; CDR3: CASSFRSGYTF
length: 19; V: TRBV7-9; D: TRBD2; CDR3: CASSPSPGLAASSYNEQFF
length: 18; V: TRBV28; D: TRBD2; CDR3: CASSLSLYFASGSGELFF
length: 15; V: TRBV12-3/TRBV12-4; D: TRBD1; CDR3: CASSEGQAMGSPLHF
length: 13; V: TRBV4-2; D: .; CDR3: CASSQVGEVEAFF
length: 16; V: TRBV18; D: TRBD1; CDR3: CASSQLGQGITYEQYF
length: 12; V: TRBV29-1; D: .; CDR3: CSVHLAGFEQFF
length: 18; V: TRBV20-1; D: TRBD2; CDR3: CSARGLAGEPKTYNEQFF
length: 16; V: TRBV4-2; D: TRBD2; CDR3: CASSQERTSGTDTQYF
length: 16; V: TRBV25-1; D: TRBD2; CDR3: CASSEGVVAGAETQYF
length: 11; V: TRBV12-3/TRBV12-4; D: .; CDR3: CASGTSYGYTF
length: 14; V: TRBV28; D: .; CDR3: CASSFFVRDTEAFF
length: 14; V: TRBV11-1; D: TRBD1; CDR3: CASSSRDSHYEQYF
length: 13; V: TRBV10-3; D: .; CDR3: CAISVGANTEAFF
length: 15; V: TRBV28; D: .; CDR3: CASSFLRGYNSPLHF
length: 16; V: TRBV18; D: .; CDR3: CASSPGMGASNQPQHF